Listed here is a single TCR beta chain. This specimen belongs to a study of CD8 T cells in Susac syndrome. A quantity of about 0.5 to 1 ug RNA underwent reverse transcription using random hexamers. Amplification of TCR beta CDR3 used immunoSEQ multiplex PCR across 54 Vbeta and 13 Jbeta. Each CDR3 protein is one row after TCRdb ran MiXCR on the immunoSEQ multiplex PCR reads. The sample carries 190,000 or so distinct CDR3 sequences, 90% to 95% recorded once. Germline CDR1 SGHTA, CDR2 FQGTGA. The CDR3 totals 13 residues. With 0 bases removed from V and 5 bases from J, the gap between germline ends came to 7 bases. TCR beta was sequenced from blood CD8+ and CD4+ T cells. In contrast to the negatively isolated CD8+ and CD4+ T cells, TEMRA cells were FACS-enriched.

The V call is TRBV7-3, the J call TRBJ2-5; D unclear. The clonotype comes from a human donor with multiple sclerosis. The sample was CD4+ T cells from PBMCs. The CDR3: CASSLTRRETQYF. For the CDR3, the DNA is TGTGCCAGCAGCTTAACCCGTAGGGAGACCCAGTACTTC.